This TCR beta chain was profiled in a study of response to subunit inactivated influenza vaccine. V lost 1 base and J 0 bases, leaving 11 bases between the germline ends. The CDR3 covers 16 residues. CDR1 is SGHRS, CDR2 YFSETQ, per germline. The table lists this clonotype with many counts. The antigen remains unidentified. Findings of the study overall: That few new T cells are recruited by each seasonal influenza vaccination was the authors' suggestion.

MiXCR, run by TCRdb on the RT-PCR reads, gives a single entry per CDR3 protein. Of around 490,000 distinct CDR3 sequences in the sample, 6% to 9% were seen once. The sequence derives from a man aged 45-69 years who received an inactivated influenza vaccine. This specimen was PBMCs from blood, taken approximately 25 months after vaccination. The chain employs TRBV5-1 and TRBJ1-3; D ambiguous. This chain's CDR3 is CASSLSLAGSGNTIYF. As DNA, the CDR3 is TGCGCCAGCAGCTTGAGTTTGGCAGGCTCTGGAAACACCATATATTTT.